This TCR beta chain was recorded in a study of STAT5B mutations in CD4+ large granular lymphocyte leukemia. The protocol was immunoSEQ multiplex PCR, while the TCRdb copy is restricted to in-frame clones and leaves out a portion. The sample has roughly 30,000 clones, roughly 84% seen once. Sequencing was carried out using CD4+ T cells from blood buffy coats. The receptors come from a human donor in good health.

The gene calls are TRBV2 and TRBJ2-2; 8 bases fit TRBD2. Germline V gene lookup returns CDR1 SNHLY and CDR2 FYNNEI. V lost 7 bases and J lost 4; bases outside the gene matches: 2. The CDR3 has 13 residues. In DNA, the CDR3 is TGTGCCAGCACGGGGGGGGGCACCGGGGAGCTGTTTTTT. This sequence encodes CASTGGGTGELFF.